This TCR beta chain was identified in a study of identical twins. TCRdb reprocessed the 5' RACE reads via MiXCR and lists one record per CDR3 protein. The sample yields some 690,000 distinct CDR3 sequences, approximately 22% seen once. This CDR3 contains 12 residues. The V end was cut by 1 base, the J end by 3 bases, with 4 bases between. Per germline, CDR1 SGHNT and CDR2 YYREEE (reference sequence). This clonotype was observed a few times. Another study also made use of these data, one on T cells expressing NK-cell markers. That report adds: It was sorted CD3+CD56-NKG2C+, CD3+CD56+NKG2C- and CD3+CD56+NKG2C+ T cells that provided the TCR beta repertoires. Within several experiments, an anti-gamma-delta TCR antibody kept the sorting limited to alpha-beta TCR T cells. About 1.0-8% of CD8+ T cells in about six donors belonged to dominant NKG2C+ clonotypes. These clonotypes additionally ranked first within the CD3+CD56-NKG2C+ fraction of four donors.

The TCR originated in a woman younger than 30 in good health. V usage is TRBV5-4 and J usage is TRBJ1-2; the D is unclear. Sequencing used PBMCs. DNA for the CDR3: TGTGCCAGCAGCTTGCCCCACTATGGCTACACCTTC. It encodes CASSLPHYGYTF.